This T cell receptor (beta chain) was recorded in a study of PD-L1 blockade in urothelial cancer. TCRdb's copy holds only in-frame clones and misses some; the assay was immunoSEQ multiplex PCR. The sample carries about 63,000 clones, around 81% recorded once. As for time point: pretreatment peripheral blood. The CDR3 consists of 15 residues. CDR1 MNHNY and CDR2 SVGAGI come from the germline V gene (reference sequence). V gave up 2 bases and J gave up 1 base, with 6 bases separating them. The genes are TRBV6-6 and TRBJ2-6; a weak D match, TRBD1 (5 bases). The clonotype comes from a man aged 70 or older with urothelial cancer. Source: PBMCs, taken around atezolizumab (anti-PD-L1) treatment. For the CDR3, the DNA is TGTGCCAGCAGTTACCCAGGGTCTGGGGCCAACGTCCTGACTTTC. The encoded protein is CASSYPGSGANVLTF.